The 9 T cell receptor beta chains listed next were all sequenced from one sample in a study of persistence of HIV-infected CD4 T cells. These receptors' targets are unknown. The libraries were made with immunoSEQ version 4 in survey mode. The repertoire was sequenced with immunoSEQ multiplex PCR; TCRdb's copy has only in-frame clones and lacks some. This sample carries tens of thousands of clones, about 80% of them seen once, and the ten largest clones take 2.5% to 3.5%. Cells were stimulated with CMV-infected fibroblast lysates at approximately 10 ug/mL. CD40L/CD69 double-negative CD45RO-high memory CD4+ T cells were collected. Source: CD4+ T cells sorted from PBMCs after 18-hour stimulation, taken from a patient who received antiretroviral therapy. All receptors derive from an adult man with HIV who was CMV-seropositive.

This chain joins TRBV7-9 and TRBJ1-2; 7 bases are shared with TRBD1. Losses at the gene ends were 5 bases for V and 8 bases for J; bases not matched to a gene: 8. Germline lookup yields CDR1 SEHNR and CDR2 FQNEAQ (reference sequence). The CDR3 consists of 13 residues. This CDR3 is CASSTGAAGGYTF. As DNA, the CDR3 is TGTGCCAGCAGCACAGGGGCAGCAGGAGGCTACACCTTC. Filled out from reference TRBV7-9 and TRBJ1-2, the complete variable domain reads DTGVSQNPRHKITKRGQNVTFRCDPISEHNRLYWYRQTLGQGPEFLTYFQNEAQLEKSRLLSDRFSAERPKGSFSTLEIQRTEQGDSAMYLCASSTGAAGGYTFGSGTRLTVV.

V is TRBV11-2 and J is TRBJ2-5; D possibly corresponds to TRBD2 (6 bases). V lost 7 bases and J 2 bases, leaving 8 bases between the germline ends. CDR1 and CDR2 from the germline V gene are SGHAT and FQNNGV. CDR3 length: 12 residues. CDR3 region: CASTGEQETQYF. The CDR3 DNA reads TGTGCCAGCACGGGGGAGCAAGAGACCCAGTACTTC.

This sequence joins TRBV19 and TRBJ1-6, with 7 bases matching TRBD1. CDR1 is LNHDA, CDR2 SQIVND, per germline (reference sequence). The V segment lost 3 bases and the J segment 9 bases; nucleotides outside the gene matches: 8. This CDR3 is 15 amino acids long. The CDR3 protein is CASSMGRDSSSPLHF. The CDR3 region has the DNA TGTGCCAGTAGTATGGGAAGGGACAGCTCTTCACCCCTCCACTTT.

The V call is TRBV7-9, the J call TRBJ1-4; TRBD1 might be the D (5 bases). CDR3 length: 14 amino acids. Deletions cut 8 bases from V and 5 bases from J, with 15 bases between. The germline V gene encodes CDR1 SEHNR and CDR2 FQNEAQ (reference sequence). CDR3 DNA sequence: TGTGCCAGCCAAAAATCGACAGTCAATGAAAAACTGTTTTTT. This gives the protein CASQKSTVNEKLFF.

The chain joins TRBV5-1 to TRBJ1-1; no clear D gene. The CDR3 runs to 14 residues. Trimming took off 6 bases at V and 1 base at J, with 13 bases between the two ends. Germline lookup yields CDR1 SGHRS and CDR2 YFSETQ. Here the CDR3 reads CASTFGRTNTEAFF. CDR3 nucleotides: TGCGCCAGCACCTTCGGGCGGACGAACACTGAAGCTTTCTTT.

The chain is built from TRBV30 and TRBJ1-1; 7 bases are a match to TRBD1. J lost 3 bases, V lost 4 bases, and 8 bases had no gene match. This CDR3 is built from 14 residues. Germline loops: CDR1 GTSNPN, CDR2 SVGIG (reference sequence). CDR3 DNA sequence: TGTGCCTGGACCCCGGACAGGACGGACACTGAAGCTTTCTTT. Translation gives CAWTPDRTDTEAFF.

The chain uses TRBV3-1 (or the pseudogene TRBV3-2) and TRBJ2-3, with a possible D match to TRBD1 (5 bases). The ends were cut back, 2 bases at V and 2 bases at J, with 14 bases in the middle. The germline V gene encodes CDR1 LGHDT and CDR2 YNNKEL (reference sequence). CDR3 length: 16 residues. Written as DNA, the CDR3 is TGTGCCAGCAGCCAACCAGAAGGGGTCTACACAGATACGCAGTATTTT. This sequence encodes CASSQPEGVYTDTQYF.

This chain connects TRBV30 to TRBJ2-7; maybe TRBD2 (7 bases). The CDR3 totals 16 residues. The ends were cut back, 3 bases at V and 3 bases at J, with 21 bases in the middle. Germline-derived CDR1 and CDR2 are GTSNPN and SVGIG (reference sequence). Written as DNA, the CDR3 is TGTGCCTGGAGAAGGAAGATCGGGGGGCGATTCTACGAGCAGTACTTC. Translation gives CAWRRKIGGRFYEQYF.

Within the sample, this clone is medium-sized. The rearrangement joins TRBV3-1 (or the pseudogene TRBV3-2) to TRBJ1-5, with D perhaps TRBD1 (5 bases). Trimming removed 6 bases at V and 5 bases at J, with 11 bases between. The CDR3 sequence is 13 residues long. CDR1 and CDR2 (germline): LGHDT, YNNKEL (reference sequence). CDR3 DNA sequence: TGTGCCAGCAGTCCAGAGGGGTATCAGCCCCAGCATTTT. Amino acids: CASSPEGYQPQHF.